These 4 T cell receptor beta chains were all obtained from the same sample, sequenced in a study of spatial heterogeneity in lung cancer. Study results and limitations: One measure, the expanded intratumoral alpha and beta TCR count, tracked tumor mutation counts.

Their cognate antigens are unknown. The sample's time point: sample taken at primary tumor resection. TCRdb reprocessed the 5' RACE reads with MiXCR, giving one entry per CDR3 protein. Among approximately 16,000 distinct CDR3 sequences listed, around 7.1% were seen once. The source material was lung tumor tissue, sampled at surgery. The receptor source for this set is a female donor with early-stage non-small cell lung cancer.

This clonotype occurred many times. This beta chain is a stray read from a library made for alpha chains; its abundance is not meaningful. The V gene is TRBV7-8, the J gene TRBJ1-6; D may be TRBD1 (5 bases). This CDR3 comprises 15 residues. CDR1 and CDR2 from the germline V gene are SGHVS and FQNEAQ. Trimming cost V 5 bases and J 7 bases, with 15 bases left between them. CDR3 protein: CASSRGARENSPLHF. CDR3 coding DNA: TGTGCCAGCAGCCGGGGCGCAAGAGAGAATTCACCCCTCCACTTT.

Ten or more counts support this clonotype. The library was designed around alpha chains, so this beta chain is a stray read whose abundance carries little weight. This chain uses TRBV5-1 with TRBJ2-1; D is unresolved. The CDR3 covers 15 residues. The germline V gene has CDR1 SGHRS and CDR2 YFSETQ. Trimming removed 4 bases from V and 0 bases from J, with 11 bases in between. This chain's CDR3 is CASSITPYSYNEQFF. The CDR3 bases are TGCGCCAGCAGCATAACTCCGTACTCCTACAATGAGCAGTTCTTC.

This clonotype was picked up many times. Little can be read into the size of this beta chain, an off-target read in a library designed for alpha chains. The rearrangement uses TRBV7-3 and TRBJ2-5; 11 bases are shared with TRBD2. V shed 1 base, J shed 5 bases, and the junction held 15 bases outside the gene matches. Germline CDR1 is SGHTA and CDR2 is FQGTGA. This CDR3 region has 19 residues. CDR3 nucleotide sequence: TGTGCCAGCAGCTTAATGGGCCCTAGCGGGGGGCCCGAGGCCGAGACCCAGTACTTC. It specifies CASSLMGPSGGPEAETQYF. Using reference TRBV7-3 and TRBJ2-5 for the parts outside the CDR3, the full variable domain is GAGVSQTPSNKVTEKGKYVELRCDPISGHTALYWYRQSLGQGPEFLIYFQGTGAADDSGLPNDRFFAVRPEGSVSTLKIQRTERGDSAVYLCASSLMGPSGGPEAETQYFGPGTRLLVL.

In this sample, this clonotype turned up many times. Because the library targeted alpha chains, this beta chain is an off-target read whose size means little. The CDR3 is CASSLQGINSPLHF. CDR3 bases: TGTGCCAGCAGCCTACAGGGGATTAATTCACCCCTCCACTTT. The rearrangement uses TRBV7-2 and TRBJ1-6, with 7 bases matching TRBD1. The CDR3 is 14 amino acids. With V trimmed by 5 bases and J by 6 bases, 4 bases remained unmatched. Germline V gene sequence: CDR1 SGHTA, CDR2 FQGNSA.